This entry lists 26 T cell receptor beta chains sequenced from one sample in a study of OX40 agonist ivuxolimab in advanced cancers. Profiled with immunoSEQ multiplex PCR; TCRdb holds only in-frame clones, not every one. The sample has about 68,000 clones; around 83% are singletons. Sequenced material: CD4+ or CD8+ T cells sorted from blood, taken in a trial of the OX40 agonist ivuxolimab. The receptors stem from an adult with an advanced solid tumor such as melanoma, head and neck, liver or kidney cancer.

J is TRBJ2-5 and V is TRBV2; a possible D gene is TRBD1 (6 bases). This CDR3 is 19 amino acids long. V was cut by 3 bases and J by 1 base, with 24 bases left in between. Germline CDR1 reads SNHLY; CDR2 reads FYNNEI. The CDR3 reads CASSDRTARREGTQETQYF. CDR3 sequence (DNA): TGTGCCAGCAGTGACCGGACAGCGCGAAGGGAAGGGACCCAAGAGACCCAGTACTTC.

The V gene is TRBV27, the J gene TRBJ2-2; 10 positions agree with TRBD2. Germline CDR1 reads MNHEY; CDR2 reads SMNVEV (reference sequence). J gave up 4 bases and V 4 bases, and 6 bases lay outside the gene matches. This CDR3 has 16 residues. This CDR3 is CASSSRTSGFTGELFF. CDR3 in DNA: TGTGCCAGCAGTTCCAGGACTAGCGGATTCACCGGGGAGCTGTTTTTT.

CDR3 in amino acids: CASSLVSGGSTDTQYF. CDR3 in DNA: TGCGCCAGCAGCTTGGTTTCGGGAGGGTCCACAGATACGCAGTATTTT. The rearrangement uses TRBV5-1 and TRBJ2-3, with 8 bases lining up with TRBD2. The CDR3 covers 16 residues. Germline CDR1 and CDR2: SGHRS and YFSETQ. V lost 0 bases, J lost 2 bases, and 5 bases stayed unmatched.

V is TRBV6-5 and J is TRBJ2-7; weak D call: TRBD1 (6 bases). The CDR3 consists of 15 residues. Trimming stripped 0 bases from V and 0 bases from J, with 9 bases between. Germline V gene sequence: CDR1 MNHEY, CDR2 SVGAGI. The CDR3 sequence: CASSYSKGDSYEQYF. The CDR3 nucleotides are TGTGCCAGCAGTTACTCGAAGGGGGACTCCTACGAGCAGTACTTC.

The CDR3 loop reads CASSLEGDLSGNTIYF. For the CDR3, the DNA is TGCGCCAGCAGCCTAGAAGGCGACCTCTCTGGAAACACCATATATTTT. The chain is built from TRBV4-1 and TRBJ1-3; D is undetermined. Trimming removed 4 bases from V and 0 bases from J, with 13 bases in between. The length of the CDR3 is 16 residues. Germline V lookup: CDR1 MGHRA, CDR2 YSYEKL.

V usage is TRBV1 and J usage is TRBJ1-3; the table's D call TRBD1 went unverified against the DNA. TRBV1 is tagged as a pseudogene. The CDR3 is 15 amino acids. The CDR3 loop is CTSSPRTGSGNTIYF. As DNA, the CDR3 is TGCACCAGCAGCCCACGGACAGGGTCTGGAAACACCATATATTTT.

This chain uses TRBV27 with TRBJ2-1; TRBD2 aligns across 8 bases. Germline V gene lookup returns CDR1 MNHEY and CDR2 SMNVEV (reference sequence). V trimming: 6 bases; J trimming: 0 bases; junction bases outside the gene matches: 4. The CDR3 covers 15 residues. The CDR3 reads CASRRTSGSYNEQFF. The CDR3 DNA is TGTGCCAGCAGACGTACTAGCGGCTCCTACAATGAGCAGTTCTTC.

The chain carries TRBV11-2 and TRBJ1-2; D unclear. Trimming removed 0 bases at V and 8 bases at J, with 10 bases between. Per the germline V gene, CDR1 is SGHAT and CDR2 is FQNNGV. The CDR3 length is 13 residues. CDR3 region: CASSLEPYRGYTF. Written as DNA, the CDR3 is TGTGCCAGCAGCTTAGAACCTTACAGAGGCTACACCTTC.

The chain employs TRBV2 and TRBJ1-2; 7 bases are shared with TRBD1. CDR1 is SNHLY and CDR2 is FYNNEI in the germline V gene. This CDR3 has 15 amino acids. The V and J ends lost 7 bases and 1 base, in that order; junction bases with no gene match: 9. This CDR3 is CASTTGRDSNYGYTF. The CDR3 DNA reads TGTGCCAGCACTACCGGGCGGGACAGTAACTATGGCTACACCTTC.

The chain combines TRBV7-9 with TRBJ1-5; no definite D call. Trimming removed 5 bases from V and 5 bases from J, with 13 bases in between. CDR1 is SEHNR and CDR2 is FQNEAQ in the germline V gene (reference sequence). The CDR3 contains 14 residues. Here the CDR3 DNA reads TGTGCCAGCAGCCTCCCCGGGAAGGATCAGCCCCAGCATTTT. The encoded protein is CASSLPGKDQPQHF.

V is TRBV27 and J is TRBJ2-7; 8 positions agree with TRBD2. J was trimmed by 5 bases and V by 6 bases; bases with no gene match: 15. The CDR3 is made up of 16 amino acids. Germline V gene lookup returns CDR1 MNHEY and CDR2 SMNVEV (reference sequence). The CDR3 is CASRSGGAGDMDEQYF. CDR3 coding DNA: TGTGCCAGCAGGTCCGGAGGAGCGGGAGATATGGACGAGCAGTACTTC.

CDR3 nucleotide sequence: TGTGCCAGCAGCTCCGCCGGGGGAGAGAACTATGGCTACACCTTC. Its translation: CASSSAGGENYGYTF. The J gene is TRBJ1-2, the V gene TRBV7-2; a weak D match, TRBD1 (5 bases). CDR3 length: 15 residues. Germline V gene lookup returns CDR1 SGHTA and CDR2 FQGNSA. Trimming removed 4 bases at V and 2 bases at J, with 14 bases between.

The gene calls are TRBV4-1 and TRBJ1-1, with D perhaps matching TRBD1 (5 bases). Trimming took 4 bases from V and 1 from J, leaving 10 bases between them. CDR3 length equals 14 residues. From germline, CDR1 is MGHRA and CDR2 YSYEKL. CDR3: CASSRPTANTEAFF. The CDR3 nucleotides read TGCGCCAGCAGCCGCCCGACAGCGAACACTGAAGCTTTCTTT.

The V gene is TRBV28, the J gene TRBJ2-1; 10 bases match TRBD2. Germline CDR1 and CDR2: MDHEN and SYDVKM. V dropped 5 bases and J dropped 2; count of bases not matched to a gene: 6. This CDR3 has 16 residues. The CDR3 DNA reads as TGTGCCAGCAGTACTCAAACTAGCGGGACCTACAATGAGCAGTTCTTC. Translation gives CASSTQTSGTYNEQFF.

The CDR3 spells CASSISTSGTTKYNEQFF. The CDR3 DNA reads TGTGCCAGCAGCATATCGACTAGCGGGACGACCAAATACAATGAGCAGTTCTTC. The V and J genes are TRBV7-2 and TRBJ2-1; 11 bases are shared with TRBD2. Germline V CDR1 and CDR2: SGHTA, FQGNSA. The CDR3 is 18 residues long. V was pared by 5 bases and J by 4 bases, with 13 bases of the junction left unmatched.

The chain carries TRBV30 and TRBJ2-7, with D perhaps matching TRBD1 (6 bases). This CDR3 spans 13 amino acids. CDR1 and CDR2 (germline): GTSNPN, SVGIG (reference sequence). Trimming removed 3 bases at V and 6 bases at J, with 15 bases between. The CDR3 reads CAWSNYRVGEQYF. The CDR3 region has the DNA TGTGCCTGGAGCAACTACAGGGTCGGCGAGCAGTACTTC.

This clone has a single count. The chain is built from TRBV7-2 and TRBJ2-7; tentative D call: TRBD1 (6 bases). The V end lost 5 bases, the J end lost 6 bases, and 20 bases lay between the germline ends. Looked up from germline, CDR1 is SGHTA and CDR2 is FQGNSA. This CDR3 has 15 amino acids. The CDR3 loop is CASSQDGLRGGEQYF. The DNA of the CDR3 is TGTGCCAGCAGCCAAGATGGGCTCAGAGGGGGCGAGCAGTACTTC.

This sequence joins TRBV18 and TRBJ2-2, with D maybe TRBD1 (6 bases). The CDR3 covers 15 residues. Germline-derived CDR1 and CDR2 are KGHSH and LQKENI. The V end lost 3 bases, the J end lost 1 base, and 9 bases lay between the germline ends. In nucleotides, the CDR3 is TGTGCCAGCTCACCCATACAGGGGAACACCGGGGAGCTGTTTTTT. It encodes CASSPIQGNTGELFF.

About this clone itself: Other DNA sequences from this sample encode an identical CDR3 as well. The V call is TRBV19, the J call TRBJ2-7; D possibly uses TRBD1 or TRBD2 (5 bases each). Trimming cost V 6 bases and J 1 base, with 13 bases left between them. Germline V gene sequence: CDR1 LNHDA, CDR2 SQIVND (reference sequence). This CDR3 is built from 14 residues. The CDR3 region is CASSPGTESYEQYF. CDR3 bases: TGTGCCAGTAGCCCAGGGACGGAGTCCTACGAGCAGTACTTC.

This rearrangement joins TRBV29-1 to TRBJ1-1, with D possibly being TRBD1 (5 bases). V dropped 1 base and J dropped 10 bases, with 10 bases sitting between them. Germline V gene lookup returns CDR1 SQVTM and CDR2 ANQGSEA. CDR3 length: 11 amino acids. CDR3 protein: CSVEVGHGAFF. CDR3 nucleotide sequence: TGCAGCGTTGAAGTGGGGCACGGAGCTTTCTTT. Full variable domain (outside the CDR3, taken from reference TRBV29-1 and TRBJ1-1): SAVISQKPSRDICQRGTSLTIQCQVDSQVTMMFWYRQQPGQSLTLIATANQGSEATYESGFVIDKFPISRPNLTFSTLTVSNMSPEDSSIYLCSVEVGHGAFFGQGTRLTVV.

V gene TRBV5-1 combines with J gene TRBJ1-4, with D hard to call. CDR3 length: 14 amino acids. V was clipped by 1 base and J by 6 bases, with 10 bases between them. The germline V gene encodes CDR1 SGHRS and CDR2 YFSETQ. The CDR3 DNA follows: TGCGCCAGCAGCTTGCCGTCAGGTGATGAAAAACTGTTTTTT. Translated, it gives CASSLPSGDEKLFF.

The gene calls are TRBV16 and TRBJ1-1; 9 nucleotides match TRBD1. Germline CDR1 reads KGHSY; CDR2 reads FQNENV. V lost 3 bases, J lost 4 bases, and 15 bases stayed unmatched. The CDR3 totals 18 residues. CDR3 residues: CASSHLRTGGQGSTEAFF. The DNA for the CDR3 is TGTGCCAGCAGCCACCTACGAACCGGGGGACAGGGAAGCACTGAAGCTTTCTTT.

This clone occurred once. This chain connects TRBV28 to TRBJ2-1; D is perhaps TRBD2 (6 bases). Germline lookup yields CDR1 MDHEN and CDR2 SYDVKM. The CDR3 runs 15 residues. V lost 11 bases and J 3 bases, leaving 20 bases between the germline ends. The CDR3 coding sequence is TGTGCCGGACGTCGTAGGGGCGGGGACTACAATGAGCAGTTCTTC. Amino acids: CAGRRRGGDYNEQFF.

The rearrangement links TRBV28 to TRBJ1-4; no definite D call. This CDR3 is built from 15 residues. The ends were cut back, 9 bases at V and 10 bases at J, with 24 bases in the middle. Germline CDR1 and CDR2: MDHEN and SYDVKM. CDR3 bases: TGTGCCAGTTCATCGGCGTTGACCGCCTGGGGAAAACTGTTTTTT. It codes for CASSSALTAWGKLFF.

The chain joins TRBV19 to TRBJ2-1; 7 nucleotides line up with TRBD2. CDR3 length: 17 amino acids. J was trimmed by 4 bases and V by 3 bases; bases with no gene match: 12. Germline CDR1 LNHDA, CDR2 SQIVND (reference sequence). CDR3 bases: TGTGCCAGTAGTATCGGACCGGGCGGGAGCAGATACAATGAGCAGTTCTTC. As protein: CASSIGPGGSRYNEQFF.

The rearrangement joins TRBV7-8 to TRBJ1-2; 8 bases fit TRBD1. Germline-derived CDR1 and CDR2 are SGHVS and FQNEAQ. This CDR3 is 14 amino acids long. The V gene end was trimmed by 4 bases and the J gene end by 4 bases; junction bases not matched to a gene: 5. CDR3 DNA sequence: TGTGCCAGCAGCTACGGACAGGGTCTCTATGGCTACACCTTC. Its translation: CASSYGQGLYGYTF. The full variable domain, its missing parts supplied by reference TRBV7-8 and TRBJ1-2, is GAGVSQSPRYKVAKRGQDVALRCDPISGHVSLFWYQQALGQGPEFLTYFQNEAQLDKSGLPSDRFFAERPEGSVSTLKIQRTQQEDSAVYLCASSYGQGLYGYTFGSGTRLTVV.